This entry features one T cell receptor beta chain sequence. Produced via immunoSEQ multiplex PCR; TCRdb's table is partial and in-frame only. The table records over 300,000 clones, 80% to 90% of them present only once. These data belong to a study of blood T cell repertoires in COVID-19. Study in general: COVID-19 samples from acute and convalescent phases originated in the United States, Italy and Spain. PBMCs, B-cell-depleted T cells, or T cells provided the cDNA or gDNA that made up the material.

Per germline, CDR1 MDHEN and CDR2 SYDVKM. The junction had 7 bases not matched to a gene; V was cut back by 5 bases and J by 5 bases. The CDR3 is made up of 14 amino acids. The receptor was derived from a man in his forties with acute or convalescent COVID-19. The gene calls are TRBV28 and TRBJ2-7; 9 bases are a match to TRBD1. The sequencing sample was made of peripheral blood. CDR3 amino acids: CASSTGTGSHEQYF. CDR3 nucleotides: TGTGCCAGCAGTACAGGGACAGGGTCACACGAGCAGTACTTC. The full variable domain, its missing parts supplied by reference TRBV28 and TRBJ2-7, is DVKVTQSSRYLVKRTGEKVFLECVQDMDHENMFWYRQDPGLGLRLIYFSYDVKMKEKGDIPEGYSVSREKKERFSLILESASTNQTSMYLCASSTGTGSHEQYFGPGTRLTVT.